This T cell receptor (beta chain) was sequenced for a study of T cell repertoires in cytomegalovirus infection. About the study: Matching HLA type and CMV infection were both indicated by public TCR beta signatures. General study findings and limits: Carriers of CMV plus the relevant HLA were identified by cumulative public TCR beta family frequency. There were HLA-C-restricted CMV-specific TCR beta clonotypes dominating the ex vivo response.

One entry per CDR3 protein results from TCRdb running MiXCR on the reads. The sample lists under 90,000 distinct CDR3 sequences, 40% to 50% occurring once. Worth noting for this clonotype: Its antigen is unknown.

CDR3 length equals 19 residues. V lost 5 bases to trimming and J lost 7 bases; unmatched junction nucleotides: 23. Per germline, CDR1 SGHAT and CDR2 FQNNGV. Sequencing was performed on CD8+ T cells from cultured PBMCs, taken from culture after CMV antigen stimulation. J is TRBJ2-3 and V is TRBV11-2, with 8 bases matching TRBD2. This TCR was sampled from a human donor in good health (CMV status not recorded). Some clones in this sample may be carry-over from other donors' samples. The chain's CDR3 is CASSTQGGWSGGAGNTQYF. In DNA form, the CDR3 reads TGTGCCAGCAGCACCCAAGGGGGATGGTCGGGGGGGGCCGGGAATACGCAGTATTTT.